Each of the 26 T cell receptor beta chains below was sequenced from the same sample in a study of preoperative IRX-2 immunotherapy in early breast cancer. The sample's treatment: preoperative locoregional IRX-2 cytokine immunotherapy. The method was immunoSEQ multiplex PCR; TCRdb's version includes in-frame clones alone and lacks a portion of them. The sample has 20,000 to 30,000 clones; approximately 90% are singletons. The input for sequencing was tumor tissue, taken after IRX-2 immunotherapy. The receptor set was obtained from a human donor with breast cancer.

V usage is TRBV5-6 and J usage is TRBJ2-5; a possible D gene is TRBD1 (7 bases). The J call may be mistaken, given a closer DNA end match to TRBJ2-7. Per the germline V gene, CDR1 is SGHDT and CDR2 is YYEEEE. The CDR3 is 14 amino acids. The CDR3 sequence is CASSFRGAAYEQYF. The CDR3 DNA sequence: TGTGCCAGCAGCTTCAGGGGGGCCGCCTACGAGCAGTACTTC.

This chain connects TRBV27 to TRBJ2-3; 10 nucleotides line up with TRBD2. This CDR3 spans 19 amino acids. In germline, CDR1 is MNHEY, CDR2 SMNVEV (reference sequence). V shed 3 bases, J shed 1 base, and the junction held 13 bases outside the gene matches. Written as DNA, the CDR3 is TGTGCCAGCAGTTTGGGGCACCCGGGGCTAGCGGGGGGCACAGATACGCAGTATTTT. Protein sequence: CASSLGHPGLAGGTDTQYF.

This clone appeared a few times. The V call is TRBV4-1, the J call TRBJ1-4, with D perhaps matching TRBD1 (6 bases). The CDR3 loop spans 16 amino acids. V lost 0 bases to trimming and J lost 0 bases, with 8 bases between them. The V gene's germline CDR1 is MGHRA and CDR2 YSYEKL. CDR3 in DNA: TGCGCCAGCAGCCAAGATGAGGGGGCAACTAATGAAAAACTGTTTTTT. Translation: CASSQDEGATNEKLFF.

The CDR3 reads CASSLTIAGGTETQYF. The CDR3 DNA reads as TGTGCCAGCAGCTTGACTATAGCGGGGGGGACAGAGACCCAGTACTTC. The chain combines TRBV5-4 with TRBJ2-5; 11 bases agree with TRBD2. V was pared by 1 base and J by 4 bases, with 6 bases of the junction left unmatched. The CDR3 consists of 16 residues. Germline lookup yields CDR1 SGHNT and CDR2 YYREEE (reference sequence).

The V gene is TRBV19, the J gene TRBJ1-2; TRBD1 matches 7 bases. With 0 bases clipped from V and 2 bases from J, the junction kept 0 bases outside the gene matches. CDR3 length: 14 amino acids. Looked up from germline, CDR1 is LNHDA and CDR2 is SQIVND (reference sequence). The CDR3 loop reads CASSIEGQNYGYTF. The CDR3 DNA reads TGTGCCAGTAGTATAGAGGGACAGAACTATGGCTACACCTTC.

V is TRBV13 and J is TRBJ2-1, with D perhaps matching TRBD1 (6 bases). Deletions cut 4 bases from V and 0 bases from J, with 16 bases between. Germline V gene lookup returns CDR1 PRHDT and CDR2 FYEKMQ (reference sequence). CDR3 length: 17 amino acids. The CDR3: CASSSSGHPSSYNEQFF. The CDR3 nucleotides read TGTGCCAGCAGCTCTTCGGGACACCCGAGCTCCTACAATGAGCAGTTCTTC.

The chain links TRBV7-9 to TRBJ1-2; D remains unclear. V was pared by 1 base and J by 2 bases, with 11 bases between. The CDR3 loop spans 15 amino acids. The germline V gene encodes CDR1 SEHNR and CDR2 FQNEAQ (reference sequence). The CDR3 DNA sequence: TGTGCCAGCAGCTTAGGGGCAGGTCTAAACTATGGCTACACCTTC. Protein: CASSLGAGLNYGYTF.

The rearrangement joins TRBV6-5 to TRBJ1-2; D ambiguous. The CDR3 contains 14 residues. The V gene lost 2 bases and the J gene lost 4 bases, with 11 bases spanning the gap. Germline values: CDR1 MNHEY, CDR2 SVGAGI. The CDR3: CASSYGGPTYGYTF. The CDR3 DNA reads as TGTGCCAGCAGTTACGGAGGGCCAACCTATGGCTACACCTTC.

This clone appeared a few times. The gene calls are TRBV5-1 and TRBJ1-2; tentatively, D is TRBD1 (6 bases). The CDR3 sequence is 14 residues long. CDR1 SGHRS and CDR2 YFSETQ come from the germline V gene. V dropped 5 bases and J dropped 0 bases, with 11 bases sitting between them. The CDR3, as DNA: TGCGCCAGCAGGGTGGACAGCGCTAACTATGGCTACACCTTC. This gives the protein CASRVDSANYGYTF. Full variable domain (missing parts from reference TRBV5-1 and TRBJ1-2): KAGVTQTPRYLIKTRGQQVTLSCSPISGHRSVSWYQQTPGQGLQFLFEYFSETQRNKGNFPGRFSGRQFSNSRSEMNVSTLELGDSALYLCASRVDSANYGYTFGSGTRLTVV.

The rearrangement uses TRBV7-2 and TRBJ1-2; tentative D call: TRBD1 (6 bases). Germline V gene sequence: CDR1 SGHTA, CDR2 FQGNSA. V was cut by 0 bases and J by 3 bases, with 11 bases left in between. The CDR3 covers 15 residues. CDR3 sequence reads: CASSLAGGRDYGYTF. In DNA, the CDR3 is TGTGCCAGCAGCTTAGCGGGGGGCAGGGACTATGGCTACACCTTC.

The gene calls are TRBV25-1 and TRBJ1-4, with D maybe TRBD1 (6 bases). V lost 3 bases to trimming and J lost 3 bases, with 8 bases between them. In germline, CDR1 is MGHDK, CDR2 SYGVNS. The CDR3 contains 14 residues. The CDR3 here is CASSEQGSNEKLFF. As DNA, the CDR3 is TGTGCCAGCAGTGAGCAGGGGTCTAATGAAAAACTGTTTTTT.

V gene TRBV15 combines with J gene TRBJ1-1, with unresolved D. Per the germline V gene, CDR1 is LNHNV and CDR2 is YYDKDF (reference sequence). This CDR3 is built from 15 residues. The V end was cut by 3 bases, the J end by 4 bases, with 15 bases between. In DNA form, the CDR3 reads TGTGCCACCAGCAGCGAACCGGTAACGGGCACTGAAGCTTTCTTT. The encoded protein is CATSSEPVTGTEAFF.

This clone has a handful of counts. This chain links TRBV6-5 with TRBJ2-1; TRBD1 agrees at 10 bases. The CDR3 runs 15 residues. Unmatched junction bases numbered 6, after V lost 2 bases and J lost 8 bases. Germline CDR1 reads MNHEY; CDR2 reads SVGAGI. The CDR3 here is CASSYLTGTGDEQFF. The CDR3 nucleotides read TGTGCCAGCAGTTACCTTACTGGGACAGGGGATGAGCAGTTCTTC.

The chain uses TRBV11-2 and TRBJ2-7; the D gene is possibly TRBD2 (5 bases). The CDR3 covers 12 residues. Germline V lookup: CDR1 SGHAT, CDR2 FQNNGV. The V end was cut by 0 bases, the J end by 6 bases, with 6 bases between. CDR3 loop: CASSLDRGEQYF. The CDR3, as DNA: TGTGCCAGCAGCTTAGATCGGGGCGAGCAGTACTTC.

The chain couples TRBV12-5 to TRBJ2-7, with a tentative D call TRBD1 (5 bases). The V gene's germline CDR1 is LGHNT and CDR2 FRNRAP. V was trimmed by 3 bases and J by 3 bases, leaving 9 bases between them. The CDR3 is 13 residues long. CDR3 in amino acids: CASGFDSNYEQYF. The DNA of the CDR3 is TGTGCTAGTGGTTTCGACAGTAACTACGAGCAGTACTTC.

The chain combines TRBV10-2 with TRBJ2-5; D call uncertain. Per the germline V gene, CDR1 is WSHSY and CDR2 is SAAADI. This CDR3 has 13 residues. Between the trimmed V and J ends, which lost 3 bases and 2 bases, there was a span of 7 bases. The CDR3 here is CASSDGSQETQYF. CDR3 DNA: TGCGCCAGCAGTGACGGGTCTCAAGAGACCCAGTACTTC.

This rearrangement joins TRBV11-2 to TRBJ1-3, with D possibly TRBD1 on 5 matching bases. Per germline, CDR1 SGHAT and CDR2 FQNNGV. Trimming pared 3 bases from V and 0 bases from J, leaving 12 bases between. This CDR3 is 16 amino acids long. DNA of the CDR3: TGTGCCAGCAGCTTCTCCCAGGGATTCTCTGGAAACACCATATATTTT. This encodes CASSFSQGFSGNTIYF.

The CDR3 nucleotides read TGCGCCAGCAGCTTCGAGCCAGATACGCAGTATTTT. Protein sequence: CASSFEPDTQYF. V is TRBV5-1 and J is TRBJ2-3; D remains unclear. V was cut by 2 bases and J by 4 bases, with 5 bases left in between. This CDR3 comprises 12 residues. Germline V lookup: CDR1 SGHRS, CDR2 YFSETQ.

This clone was detected only a few times. V is TRBV28 and J is TRBJ1-2; D gene uncertain. V shed 3 bases and J shed 8 bases, with 16 bases lying between them. Germline V gives CDR1 MDHEN, CDR2 SYDVKM. The CDR3 has 14 amino acids. The CDR3 DNA follows: TGTGCCAGCAGTTTGTGGTCCGGGCTCGAAGGCTACACCTTC. Its translation: CASSLWSGLEGYTF.

V and J are TRBV18 and TRBJ1-2; the D is unclear. The CDR3 loop spans 14 amino acids. With 6 bases removed from V and 3 bases from J, the gap between germline ends came to 14 bases. Germline values: CDR1 KGHSH, CDR2 LQKENI. DNA of the CDR3: TGTGCCAGCTCTCAAATCACAGAGGACTATGGCTACACCTTC. Translation gives CASSQITEDYGYTF.

The rearrangement links TRBV6-4 to TRBJ2-2; 9 bases are a match to TRBD2. The J segment lost 7 bases and the V segment lost 6 bases, leaving 9 bases of the junction unmatched. Germline V gene sequence: CDR1 MRHNA, CDR2 SNTAGT. This CDR3 region has 15 residues. The DNA of the CDR3 is TGTGCCAGCAGCGCAGTAGCGGGAGTGAACGGGGAGCTGTTTTTT. Residues: CASSAVAGVNGELFF.

The chain has TRBV6-1 and TRBJ2-7, with TRBD1 matching over 12 bases. This CDR3 comprises 14 residues. After removal of 5 bases from V and 5 bases from J, the junction contained 4 bases not matched to a gene. The V gene's germline CDR1 is MNHNS and CDR2 SASEGT. In DNA form, the CDR3 reads TGTGCCAGCAGTCCGGGACAGGGGGCCAACGAGCAGTACTTC. This translates into CASSPGQGANEQYF.

The rearrangement uses TRBV5-1 and TRBJ2-4, with no clear D. The V and J ends lost 0 bases and 2 bases respectively, with 12 bases between them. The CDR3 contains 16 residues. From germline, CDR1 is SGHRS and CDR2 YFSETQ. The CDR3 nucleotides read TGCGCCAGCAGCTTGGAAGGCTTGGGCCCCAAAAACATTCAGTACTTC. It encodes CASSLEGLGPKNIQYF.

The V gene is TRBV28, the J gene TRBJ2-4; D gene uncertain. From germline, CDR1 is MDHEN and CDR2 SYDVKM. Trimming removed 1 base from V and 0 bases from J, with 4 bases in between. The CDR3 has 14 residues. The DNA for the CDR3 is TGTGCCAGCAGTTTATATATAGCCAAAAACATTCAGTACTTC. It codes for CASSLYIAKNIQYF.

The chain combines TRBV28 with TRBJ2-1; 8 bases fit TRBD2. Germline CDR1 and CDR2: MDHEN and SYDVKM. The ends lost 6 bases at V and 6 bases at J; junction bases unmatched: 7. CDR3 size: 14 residues. DNA for the CDR3: TGTGCCAGCAGAAGAGCGGGAGACTTCAATGAGCAGTTCTTC. Protein: CASRRAGDFNEQFF.

The chain couples TRBV7-9 to TRBJ1-1, with 7 bases aligning to TRBD1. CDR1 is SEHNR, CDR2 FQNEAQ, per germline (reference sequence). This CDR3 spans 17 amino acids. Trimming at V came to 1 base and at J to 3 bases, leaving 11 bases not matched to a gene. The CDR3 DNA reads as TGTGCCAGCAGCTTAGAAGGCGATGGGACAGCTGACACTGAAGCTTTCTTT. This sequence encodes CASSLEGDGTADTEAFF.